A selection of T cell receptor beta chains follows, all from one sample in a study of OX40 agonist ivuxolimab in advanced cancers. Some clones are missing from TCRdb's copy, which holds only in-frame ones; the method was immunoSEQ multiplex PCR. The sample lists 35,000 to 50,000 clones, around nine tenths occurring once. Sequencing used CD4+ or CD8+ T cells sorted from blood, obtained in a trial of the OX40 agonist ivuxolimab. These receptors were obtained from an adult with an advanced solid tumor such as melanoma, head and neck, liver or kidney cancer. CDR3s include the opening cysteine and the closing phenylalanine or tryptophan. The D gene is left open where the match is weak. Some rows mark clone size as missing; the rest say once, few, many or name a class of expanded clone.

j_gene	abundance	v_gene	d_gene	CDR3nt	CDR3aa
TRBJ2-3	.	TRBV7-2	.	TGTGCCAGCAGCTTCGCAGGGGGGGAGACGCAGTATTTT	CASSFAGGETQYF
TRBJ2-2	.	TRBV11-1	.	TGTGCCAGCAGCCCTCTCTCTCTAGTCCCGAACACCGGGGAGCTGTTTTTT	CASSPLSLVPNTGELFF
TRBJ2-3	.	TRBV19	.	TGTGCCAGTAGCCTAATTTCCGGGGACGTCACAGATACGCAGTATTTT	CASSLISGDVTDTQYF
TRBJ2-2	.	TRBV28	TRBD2	TGTGCCAGCCGAGGGACTAGCGGGAATTTTCTCACCGGGGAGCTGTTTTTT	CASRGTSGNFLTGELFF
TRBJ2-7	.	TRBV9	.	TGTGCCAGCAGCGTAGGTGGTGGCGGCTCCTACGAGCAGTACTTC	CASSVGGGGSYEQYF
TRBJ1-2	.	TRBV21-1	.	TGTGCCAGCAGCAAAGACGTCCCTGAAGGGTATGGCTACACCTTC	CASSKDVPEGYGYTF
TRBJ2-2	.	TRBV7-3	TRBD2	TGTGCCAGCAGCCTATTTCCCGAGCGGGAGGGCCGGGGTACCGGGGAGCTGTTTTTT	CASSLFPEREGRGTGELFF
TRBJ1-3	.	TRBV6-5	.	TGTGCCAGCAGTTACTTTTCCGGCTCTGGAAACACCATATATTTT	CASSYFSGSGNTIYF
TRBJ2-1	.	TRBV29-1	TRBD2	TGCAGCGTCGATGGACTAGCCCCGGGGTGGGACAATGAGCAGTTCTTC	CSVDGLAPGWDNEQFF
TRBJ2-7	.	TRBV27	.	TGTGCCAGCAGCCCTACTGGGTACGAGCAGTACTTC	CASSPTGYEQYF
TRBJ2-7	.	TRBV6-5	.	TGTGCCAGCAGTTATCTTGGGCCGCCCCGCGGGGAGCAGTACTTC	CASSYLGPPRGEQYF
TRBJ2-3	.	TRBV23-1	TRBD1	TGCGCCAGCAGTCCCAGGGGGCGCAGAGATACGCAGTATTTT	CASSPRGRRDTQYF
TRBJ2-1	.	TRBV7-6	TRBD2	TGTGCCAGCAGCTTACTAGGGCGGGAGGCCTACAATGAGCAGTTCTTC	CASSLLGREAYNEQFF
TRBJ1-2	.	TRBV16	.	TGTGCCAGCAGCGGAGCCCCCCACTATGGCTACACCTTC	CASSGAPHYGYTF
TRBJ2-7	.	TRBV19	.	TGTGCCAGTAGTCTGCTAGCGACCTCCTACGAGCAGTACTTC	CASSLLATSYEQYF
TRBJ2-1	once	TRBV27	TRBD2	TGTGCCAGCAGTTTGACCGGACTAGCGGGGTACAATGAGCAGTTCTTC	CASSLTGLAGYNEQFF
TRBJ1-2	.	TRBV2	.	TGTGCCAGCCCTAACAGGGACAACTATGGCTACACCTTC	CASPNRDNYGYTF
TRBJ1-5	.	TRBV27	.	TGTGCCAGCAGTTTATCGGGGAATCAGCCCCAGCATTTT	CASSLSGNQPQHF
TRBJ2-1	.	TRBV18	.	TGTGCCAGCTCAGGGCGCAAGTTGGGCAGCGATGAGCAGTTCTTC	CASSGRKLGSDEQFF
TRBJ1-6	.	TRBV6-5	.	TGTGCCAGCAGTTCCGGGACGTATAATTCACCCCTCCACTTT	CASSSGTYNSPLHF
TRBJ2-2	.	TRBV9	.	TGTGCCAGCAGCGCCGGGGGAGGTAACACCGGGGAGCTGTTTTTT	CASSAGGGNTGELFF
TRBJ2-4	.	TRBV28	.	TGTGCCAGCAGTATACGGGTTACAGTCGGAAACATTCAGTACTTC	CASSIRVTVGNIQYF
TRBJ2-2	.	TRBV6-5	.	TGTGCCAGCGGCCGGGACACCGGGGAGCTGTTTTTT	CASGRDTGELFF
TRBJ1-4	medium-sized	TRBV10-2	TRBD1	TGCGCCAGCAGTGAACAGGGGACGGAAAAACTGTTTTTT	CASSEQGTEKLFF
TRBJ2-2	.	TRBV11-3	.	TGTGCCAGCAGCCCCCGGACACACACCGGGGAGCTGTTTTTT	CASSPRTHTGELFF
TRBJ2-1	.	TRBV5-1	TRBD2	TGCGCCAGCAGCTTGGCTAGCGGTAGCTCCTACAATGAGCAGTTCTTC	CASSLASGSSYNEQFF
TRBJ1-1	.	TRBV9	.	TGTGCCAGCAGCGCCATCCTGAACACTGAAGCTTTCTTT	CASSAILNTEAFF
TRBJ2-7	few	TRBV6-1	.	TGTGCCAGCAGTCTAGACCCGACAGGAAATTCCGAGCAGTACTTC	CASSLDPTGNSEQYF
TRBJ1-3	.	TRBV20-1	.	TGCAGTGCTAGTCCCGGAAACACCATATATTTT	CSASPGNTIYF
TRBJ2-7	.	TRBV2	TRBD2	TGTGCCAGCAGTGTGGGAGGGCCCTACGAGCAGTACTTC	CASSVGGPYEQYF
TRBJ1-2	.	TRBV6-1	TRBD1	TGTGCCAGCAGTGTCTTCGGGACAGGGAGTCTCCCGGAGCGCGGCTACACCTTC	CASSVFGTGSLPERGYTF
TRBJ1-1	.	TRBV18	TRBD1	TGTGCCAGCTCACAAAAATGGACAGGGAACACTGAAGCTTTCTTT	CASSQKWTGNTEAFF
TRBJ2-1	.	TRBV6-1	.	TGTGCCAGCAGTGAAGCCAGCACTCCGGGGGATGAGCAGTTCTTC	CASSEASTPGDEQFF
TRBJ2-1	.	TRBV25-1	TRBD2	TGTGCCAGCAGTGAAGAACTAGCGGCCCTCAATGAGCAGTTCTTC	CASSEELAALNEQFF
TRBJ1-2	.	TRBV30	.	TGTGCCTACAGTGACTATGGCTACACCTTC	CAYSDYGYTF
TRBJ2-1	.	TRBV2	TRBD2	TGTGCCAGCAGTGGCCTAGCGGGAGGCTACAATGAGCAGTTCTTC	CASSGLAGGYNEQFF
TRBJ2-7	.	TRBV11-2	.	TGTGCCAGCAGCTTTGCCCCCGGTCCCTTATCCTACGAGCAGTACTTC	CASSFAPGPLSYEQYF
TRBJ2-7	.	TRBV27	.	TGTGCCAGCAGTTTTCAGGGTGGGAACTCCGTAGAGCAGTACTTC	CASSFQGGNSVEQYF
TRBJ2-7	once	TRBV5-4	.	TGTGCCAGCAGCTTAGATCAGGGTTATCACGAGCAGTACTTC	CASSLDQGYHEQYF
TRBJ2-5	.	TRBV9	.	TGTGCCAGCAGCGCCTATGGGGAGACCCAGTACTTC	CASSAYGETQYF
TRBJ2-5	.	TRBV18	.	TGTGCCAGCTCACCACCTATTGGGGGAGGATCCGTCCAAGAGACCCAGTACTTC	CASSPPIGGGSVQETQYF
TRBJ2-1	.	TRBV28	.	TGTGCCAGCAGCCCCCGCGAGAGCGATGAGCAGTTCTTC	CASSPRESDEQFF
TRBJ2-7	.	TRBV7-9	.	TGTGCCAGCAGCTTAGTCTCGAACTACGAGCAGTACTTC	CASSLVSNYEQYF
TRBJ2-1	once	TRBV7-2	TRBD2	TGTGCCAGCAGCTTAGGGACTAGCGCCTACAATGAGCAGTTCTTC	CASSLGTSAYNEQFF
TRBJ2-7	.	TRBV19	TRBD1	TGTGCCAGTAGTATCTCCGGGACAGACCTCTACGAGCAGTACTTC	CASSISGTDLYEQYF
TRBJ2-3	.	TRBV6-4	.	TGTGCCAGCAGTGGAGGTACAGATACGCAGTATTTT	CASSGGTDTQYF
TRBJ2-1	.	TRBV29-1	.	TGCAGCGTTGAGGCAACCTACAATGAGCAGTTCTTC	CSVEATYNEQFF
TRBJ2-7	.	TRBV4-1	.	TGCGCCAGCAGCCTGGGACTGCCCGCCTACGAGCAGTACTTC	CASSLGLPAYEQYF
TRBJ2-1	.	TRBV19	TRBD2	TGTGCCAGTAAGGCGGGAGCGAGTGGTGGTGGCTCCTACAATGAGCAGTTCTTC	CASKAGASGGGSYNEQFF
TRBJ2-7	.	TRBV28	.	TGTGCCAGCAGTTTTTGGCAGGATAGCGAGCAGTACTTC	CASSFWQDSEQYF
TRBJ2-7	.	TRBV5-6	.	TGTGCCAGCACTTATAGACAGTTCTACGAGCAGTACTTC	CASTYRQFYEQYF
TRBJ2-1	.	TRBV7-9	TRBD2	TGTGCCAGCAGCTTCAGGACTAGCGAGAACAATGAGCAGTTCTTC	CASSFRTSENNEQFF
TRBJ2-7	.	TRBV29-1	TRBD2	TGCAGCGTTGAAGATCGACTAGCGGGATCCTACGAGCAGTACTTC	CSVEDRLAGSYEQYF
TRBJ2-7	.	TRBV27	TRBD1	TGTGCCAGCAGTCGGTGGGACAGCTCCTACGAGCAGTACTTC	CASSRWDSSYEQYF
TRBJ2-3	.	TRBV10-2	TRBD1	TGCGCCAGCAGTGATAAGACAGGGGGCACAGATACGCAGTATTTT	CASSDKTGGTDTQYF
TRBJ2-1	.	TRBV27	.	TGTGCCAGCAGTCCCCGGGGCTCGGGAGAGCAGTTCTTC	CASSPRGSGEQFF
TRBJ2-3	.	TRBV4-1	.	TGCGCCAGCAGCCAAGGGCTCCGAAAGGGTCGCACAGATACGCAGTATTTT	CASSQGLRKGRTDTQYF